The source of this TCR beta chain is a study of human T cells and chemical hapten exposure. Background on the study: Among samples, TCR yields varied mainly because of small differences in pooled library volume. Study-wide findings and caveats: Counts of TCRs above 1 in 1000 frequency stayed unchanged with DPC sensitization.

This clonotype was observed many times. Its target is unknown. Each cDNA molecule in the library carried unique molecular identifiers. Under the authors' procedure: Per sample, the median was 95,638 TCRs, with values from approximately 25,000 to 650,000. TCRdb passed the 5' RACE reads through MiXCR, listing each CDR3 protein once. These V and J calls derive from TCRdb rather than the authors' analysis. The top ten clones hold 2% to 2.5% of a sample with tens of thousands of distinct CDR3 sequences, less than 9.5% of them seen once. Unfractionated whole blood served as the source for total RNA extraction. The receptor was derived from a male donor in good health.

CDR3 bases: TGTGCCAGCAGGCGGGGTGGACAGGGGCACACCGGGGAGCTGTTTTTT. It specifies CASRRGGQGHTGELFF. The rearrangement joins TRBV6-5 to TRBJ2-2; 9 nucleotides align to TRBD1. With 6 bases clipped from V and 3 bases from J, the junction kept 8 bases outside the gene matches. Germline V gives CDR1 MNHEY, CDR2 SVGAGI. CDR3 size: 16 residues.